The rows below give T cell receptor beta chains drawn from one sample of a study of T-cell reconstitution after alpha-beta-depleted transplantation in children. A single record per CDR3 protein comes from TCRdb applying MiXCR to the PCR reads. The sample lists about 400,000 distinct CDR3 sequences, around 15% seen once, with roughly 27% in the top ten. Specimen: PBMCs, mostly from graft donor cells, collected 360 days after TCRalphabeta/CD19-depleted stem cell transplant. The receptors were gathered from a boy in the first two years of life who had a stem cell transplant for Wiskott-Aldrich syndrome, so the T cells may come from the graft donor. Both conserved end residues are part of each CDR3. D genes are given only for firm matches. Size values are once, few and many counts, or a class for expanded clones, and some rows have none.

size	V	D	length	J	DNA	CDR3
few	TRBV7-2	TRBD2	17	TRBJ2-7	TGTGCCAGCAGCCCCGGACTAGCGGGAGGGCCGGTCTACGAGCAGTACTTC	CASSPGLAGGPVYEQYF
many	TRBV27	.	14	TRBJ2-1	TGTGCCAGCACCCGGGCCTTCTCCTACAATGAGCAGTTCTTC	CASTRAFSYNEQFF
.	TRBV7-9	TRBD2	16	TRBJ2-5	TGTGCCAGCAGCTTAGTGGCCGGGAGGGCCGCAGAGACCCAGTACTTC	CASSLVAGRAAETQYF
few	TRBV5-6	.	13	TRBJ2-7	TGTGCCAGCCACCTGGACGGAACCTACGAGCAGTACTTC	CASHLDGTYEQYF
.	TRBV25-1	TRBD1	17	TRBJ1-6	TGTGCCAGCAGTGACGGGACAGGGAGCTCCTATAATTCACCCCTCCACTTT	CASSDGTGSSYNSPLHF
many	TRBV7-2	TRBD2	15	TRBJ2-7	TGTGCCAGCAGCTTGGGGATAGCGGGAGGACTCGAGCAGTACTTC	CASSLGIAGGLEQYF
many	TRBV29-1	.	13	TRBJ2-1	TGCAGCGTTGAGGGGACCACCTACAATGAGCAGTTCTTC	CSVEGTTYNEQFF
.	TRBV20-1	TRBD2	16	TRBJ2-1	TGCAGTGCTAGAAGGGGGGATAGCGGGAGATACAATGAGCAGTTCTTC	CSARRGDSGRYNEQFF
.	TRBV12-3/TRBV12-4	TRBD1	12	TRBJ2-7	TGTGCCAGCAGTTTGCGGGCAGGGGGGCAGTACTTC	CASSLRAGGQYF
.	TRBV15	TRBD2	15	TRBJ2-1	TGTGCCACCAGCAGGCCTAGCGGGGGGTACCATGGGCAGTTCTTC	CATSRPSGGYHGQFF
.	TRBV19	.	15	TRBJ2-5	TGTGCCAGTAGTATCCAGGGGTTGAGCCAAGAGACCCAGTACTTC	CASSIQGLSQETQYF
.	TRBV12-3/TRBV12-4	TRBD1	15	TRBJ2-3	TGTGCCAGCAGTCCCCGGACAGGGAAGGCAGATACGCAGTATTTT	CASSPRTGKADTQYF
.	TRBV7-2	.	16	TRBJ2-3	TGTGCCAGCAGCCTCACTACGGGAGTGAGGACAGATACGCAGTATTTT	CASSLTTGVRTDTQYF
few	TRBV7-2	.	15	TRBJ2-2	TGTGCCAGCAGCTTAGCTCTATGGCCCCCCGGGGAGCTGTTTTTT	CASSLALWPPGELFF
few	TRBV9	.	15	TRBJ2-3	TGTGCCAGCAGGGCCCTGGGGGAGTTCACAGATACGCAGTATTTT	CASRALGEFTDTQYF
few	TRBV12-3/TRBV12-4	TRBD1	14	TRBJ2-7	TGTGCCAGCAGTACCCACAGGGGTAGAGACGAGCAGTACTTC	CASSTHRGRDEQYF
.	TRBV3-1	TRBD2	19	TRBJ2-1	TGTGCCAGCAGCAAGGGACTAGCGGGAGGGCCCTTTTCCTACAATGAGCAGTTCTTC	CASSKGLAGGPFSYNEQFF
.	TRBV7-6	.	15	TRBJ2-5	TGTGCCAGCAGCTTAGAGCCAGGCCCAGCGGGGACCCAGTACTTC	CASSLEPGPAGTQYF
.	TRBV2	.	13	TRBJ2-5	TGTGCCAGCAGTTTAAAAATGGTTGAGACCCAGTACTTC	CASSLKMVETQYF
.	TRBV20-1	.	11	TRBJ2-1	TGCAGTGCTACATATCGCAATGAGCAGTTCTTC	CSATYRNEQFF
.	TRBV3-1	.	13	TRBJ2-1	TGTGCCAGCAGCCAAGGCAGGCCCAATGAGCAGTTCTTC	CASSQGRPNEQFF
.	TRBV10-1	.	14	TRBJ2-2	TGCGCCAGCAGTGACCAGCCGAACACCGGGGAGCTGTTTTTT	CASSDQPNTGELFF
.	TRBV3-1	.	14	TRBJ2-3	TGTGCCAGCAGCCAAGGCTCGACGGCTGATACGCAGTATTTT	CASSQGSTADTQYF
.	TRBV7-9	.	15	TRBJ2-7	TGTGCCAGCAGCTTAGTAAGGGACCCCTTCTACGAGCAGTACTTC	CASSLVRDPFYEQYF